These 24 T cell receptor beta chains share one sample of origin, sequenced in a study of early T cells in non-severe SARS-CoV-2 infection. TCRdb processed the 5' RACE reads anew with MiXCR; each CDR3 protein has one entry. The sample has about 44,000 distinct CDR3 sequences; about 23% are singletons. This sample comprised whole blood, obtained at baseline. The receptor source for this set is an adult who was a healthcare worker with PCR-confirmed SARS-CoV-2 infection or an uninfected control (not recorded which).

This clonotype has just a few counts. The V gene is TRBV12-3 or TRBV12-4, the J gene TRBJ1-2, with D possibly TRBD1 on 6 matching bases. The germline V and J ends were trimmed by 1 base and 0 bases, with 12 bases remaining between them. This CDR3 is 16 amino acids long. CDR3 coding DNA: TGTGCCAGCAGTTTAGGGAGGGGGGAGTCTAACTATGGCTACACCTTC. Protein sequence: CASSLGRGESNYGYTF.

This clonotype was seen a few times. This chain uses TRBV5-6 with TRBJ2-3; 10 nucleotides align to TRBD2. The junction had 4 bases not matched to a gene; V was cut back by 1 base and J by 5 bases. CDR1 and CDR2 (germline): SGHDT, YYEEEE. CDR3 length: 15 residues. The CDR3 spells CASSLSGGAGDTQYF. The CDR3 DNA reads TGTGCCAGCAGCTTGAGCGGGGGGGCTGGAGATACGCAGTATTTT. The whole variable domain, filled in from reference TRBV5-6 and TRBJ2-3, reads DAGVTQSPTHLIKTRGQQVTLRCSPKSGHDTVSWYQQALGQGPQFIFQYYEEEERQRGNFPDRFSGHQFPNYSSELNVNALLLGDSALYLCASSLSGGAGDTQYFGPGTRLTVL.

This clonotype has more than one count but fewer than ten. This rearrangement joins TRBV19 to TRBJ2-7, with TRBD2 matching over 10 bases. In germline, CDR1 is LNHDA, CDR2 SQIVND (reference sequence). The CDR3 sequence is 15 residues long. Trimming took 3 bases from V and 6 from J; bases not matched to a gene: 8. The CDR3 reads CASSIGTSVSAEQYF. DNA of the CDR3: TGTGCCAGTAGTATCGGGACTAGCGTGAGTGCCGAGCAGTACTTC.

This clonotype was counted only a few times. The rearrangement links TRBV19 to TRBJ1-5; maybe TRBD1 (5 bases). The CDR3 length is 15 residues. V lost 7 bases and J lost 8, with 21 bases in between. The germline V gene encodes CDR1 LNHDA and CDR2 SQIVND (reference sequence). The CDR3 loop is CASTGAGQLTEPQHF. CDR3 DNA: TGTGCCAGTACTGGGGCAGGGCAACTCACGGAGCCCCAGCATTTT.

This clonotype was detected a few times. V is TRBV18 and J is TRBJ2-7; D gene ambiguous. This CDR3 has 11 amino acids. V shed 4 bases and J shed 5 bases, with 6 bases lying between them. CDR1 and CDR2 (germline): KGHSH, LQKENI. CDR3 in amino acids: CASSRGNEQYF. CDR3 in DNA: TGTGCCAGCTCACGGGGAAACGAGCAGTACTTC.

J is TRBJ2-3 and V is TRBV21-1; the table gives TRBD1 as D, unverified against the DNA. TRBV21-1 is assigned pseudogene status. The CDR3 runs 17 residues. CDR3 protein: CASSFSGTLQGTDTQYF. In DNA form, the CDR3 reads TGTGCCAGCAGCTTCTCCGGGACACTTCAGGGCACAGATACGCAGTATTTT.

There are a few counts of this clonotype. This chain uses TRBV27 with TRBJ2-7; 7 nucleotides line up with TRBD1. Unmatched junction bases numbered 6, after V lost 8 bases and J lost 2 bases. From germline, CDR1 is MNHEY and CDR2 SMNVEV (reference sequence). There are 13 residues in the CDR3. The DNA of the CDR3 is TGTGCCAGCGGCCGGGACAGAACCTACGAGCAGTACTTC. This codes for CASGRDRTYEQYF.

A few counts support this clonotype. This chain connects TRBV11-2 to TRBJ2-7; D ambiguous. The CDR3 extends over 13 amino acids. CDR1 and CDR2 (germline): SGHAT, FQNNGV. V was pared by 5 bases and J by 4 bases, with 12 bases between. Written as DNA, the CDR3 is TGTGCCAGCAGCCGACCCCCCGGATACGAGCAGTACTTC. The encoded protein is CASSRPPGYEQYF.

The table lists this clonotype with a few counts. The genes are TRBV6-6 and TRBJ1-4; D is perhaps TRBD1 (5 bases). The CDR3 is 15 residues long. Germline CDR1 MNHNY, CDR2 SVGAGI (reference sequence). V lost 6 bases and J lost 5, with 16 bases in between. The CDR3: CASSAQGGGNEKLFF. The DNA of the CDR3 is TGTGCCAGCAGCGCCCAGGGAGGTGGAAATGAAAAACTGTTTTTT.

The table lists this clonotype with a few counts. The chain links TRBV2 to TRBJ2-6; the D is unclear. Germline CDR1 is SNHLY and CDR2 is FYNNEI. This CDR3 has 14 amino acids. V dropped 4 bases and J dropped 3 bases, with 7 bases sitting between them. The CDR3 DNA sequence: TGTGCCAGCAGTGTAGCAGATGGGGCCAACGTCCTGACTTTC. Amino acid sequence: CASSVADGANVLTF.

The sample holds many counts of this clonotype. The CDR3 DNA reads as TGTGCCAGCAGCCGGACACAGGGGGCGTCTGAAGCTTTCTTT. Its translation is CASSRTQGASEAFF. V is TRBV13 and J is TRBJ1-1, with 9 bases aligning to TRBD1. The ends lost 5 bases at V and 6 bases at J; junction bases unmatched: 7. Per the germline V gene, CDR1 is PRHDT and CDR2 is FYEKMQ (reference sequence). This CDR3 contains 14 residues.

The table lists this clonotype with a few counts. The genes are TRBV7-9 and TRBJ1-6, with a weak D call TRBD1 (5 bases). V shed 3 bases and J shed 9 bases, with 6 bases lying between them. The CDR3 covers 12 residues. Germline CDR1 is SEHNR and CDR2 is FQNEAQ (reference sequence). The DNA for the CDR3 is TGTGCCAGCAGCTTTGGGGGTTCACCCCTCCACTTT. It translates to CASSFGGSPLHF.

This clonotype was counted once. This chain links TRBV20-1 with TRBJ2-3, with 10 bases aligning to TRBD1. The V segment lost 6 bases and the J segment 0 bases; nucleotides outside the gene matches: 6. CDR1 and CDR2 (germline): DFQATT, SNEGSKA (reference sequence). The CDR3 consists of 15 residues. CDR3 protein: CSAADRGPSTDTQYF. For the CDR3, the DNA is TGCAGTGCCGCCGACAGGGGGCCGAGCACAGATACGCAGTATTTT.

This chain connects TRBV7-6 to TRBJ1-3, with D possibly matching TRBD1 (5 bases). Trimming cost V 4 bases and J 4 bases, with 17 bases left between them. The CDR3 covers 16 residues. Per germline, CDR1 SGHVS and CDR2 FNYEAQ. The DNA for the CDR3 is TGTGCCAGCAGCTCACCCTTGGCCGGGGGAGGAAACACCATATATTTT. It yields the protein CASSSPLAGGGNTIYF.

By sample share, this clonotype is medium-sized. J is TRBJ2-7 and V is TRBV5-6; D is undetermined. V was pared by 3 bases and J by 2 bases, with 15 bases between. The CDR3 totals 15 residues. Per germline, CDR1 SGHDT and CDR2 YYEEEE. The CDR3 sequence is CASSSRAPLPYEQYF. CDR3 nucleotides: TGTGCCAGCAGCTCTAGAGCTCCCCTACCCTACGAGCAGTACTTC.

The chain employs TRBV5-4 and TRBJ2-3, with 9 positions matching TRBD2. Per germline, CDR1 SGHNT and CDR2 YYREEE (reference sequence). CDR3 length: 15 residues. Unmatched junction bases numbered 8, after V lost 5 bases and J lost 4 bases. The DNA for the CDR3 is TGTGCCAGCAGAGTAGGCGGGACTAGCCCAGATACGCAGTATTTT. Protein product: CASRVGGTSPDTQYF.

This clonotype was observed a few times. V is TRBV7-3 and J is TRBJ2-1; 7 nucleotides agree with TRBD1. The junction had 12 bases not matched to a gene; V was cut back by 1 base and J by 9 bases. The CDR3 extends over 16 amino acids. Germline loops: CDR1 SGHTA, CDR2 FQGTGA. The CDR3 sequence: CASSLSTGALNGEQFF. CDR3 nucleotides: TGTGCCAGCAGCTTAAGCACAGGGGCCCTTAACGGTGAGCAGTTCTTC.

This chain joins TRBV5-1 and TRBJ1-1; possible D gene TRBD1, 5 bases. The V end was cut by 2 bases, the J end by 1 base, with 12 bases between. The CDR3 consists of 15 residues. CDR1 is SGHRS, CDR2 YFSETQ, per germline. The CDR3 DNA reads as TGCGCCAGCAGCTTTTCACCACAGGCGAACACTGAAGCTTTCTTT. This sequence encodes CASSFSPQANTEAFF.

The V call is TRBV28, the J call TRBJ1-2, with TRBD1 as a possible D gene (6 bases). Germline V lookup: CDR1 MDHEN, CDR2 SYDVKM. This CDR3 region has 13 residues. Trimming stripped 6 bases from V and 5 bases from J, with 13 bases between. The CDR3 loop is CASRYRQEYGYTF. The CDR3, as DNA: TGTGCCAGCAGGTACCGACAGGAATATGGCTACACCTTC.

The chain uses TRBV3-1 and TRBJ1-6; perhaps TRBD1 as D (5 bases). This CDR3 has 16 amino acids. Per the germline V gene, CDR1 is LGHDT and CDR2 is YNNKEL (reference sequence). V was clipped by 3 bases and J by 3 bases, with 12 bases between them. This chain's CDR3 is CASSHLRDLYNSPLHF. DNA of the CDR3: TGTGCCAGCAGCCACCTCCGGGACCTCTATAATTCACCCCTCCACTTT.

The sample holds many counts of this clonotype. The chain couples TRBV12-3 or TRBV12-4 to TRBJ1-1, with TRBD1 identical over 7 bases. The CDR3 runs 12 residues. Germline trimming cut 6 bases from V and 8 bases from J; bases unmatched to any gene: 6. Here the CDR3 reads CASRLQGPEAFF. For the CDR3, the DNA is TGTGCCAGCAGATTACAGGGGCCCGAAGCTTTCTTT.

V usage is TRBV29-1 and J usage is TRBJ1-2; D possibly corresponds to TRBD1 (6 bases). The CDR3 has 14 amino acids. Germline V gene lookup returns CDR1 SQVTM and CDR2 ANQGSEA. Trimming left V 7 bases short and J 4 bases short, with 19 bases between. CDR3 in DNA: TGCAGCGCTGGGAACAGGGAAATGGGCTATGGCTACACCTTC. Residues: CSAGNREMGYGYTF.

V usage is TRBV6-1 and J usage is TRBJ2-1; D remains ambiguous. V was pared by 8 bases and J by 0 bases, with 8 bases between. Germline lookup yields CDR1 MNHNS and CDR2 SASEGT. The CDR3 totals 13 residues. CDR3 DNA sequence: TGTGCCAGCCTCCAGAGCTCCTACAATGAGCAGTTCTTC. Its translation is CASLQSSYNEQFF.

At least ten counts were recorded for this clonotype. The rearrangement uses TRBV6-5 and TRBJ1-2; 9 positions agree with TRBD1. Germline CDR1 and CDR2: MNHEY and SVGAGI. Trimming removed 5 bases from V and 4 bases from J; junction bases left unmatched: 5. The CDR3 is made up of 14 amino acids. The CDR3 loop is CASSTRDRVYGYTF. CDR3 nucleotide sequence: TGTGCCAGCAGTACAAGGGACAGGGTCTATGGCTACACCTTC.